A selection of T cell receptor beta chains follows, all from one sample in a study of beta chain features in type 1 diabetes. TCRdb's copy holds only in-frame clones and misses some; the assay was immunoSEQ multiplex PCR. The sample lists around 450,000 clones, about an eighth occurring once. Input material: naive CD4+ T cells from blood. The receptors come from a woman between 18 and 29 years old in good health. The CDR3 runs from the conserved cysteine through the conserved F or W. The order of the fields is CDR3 protein, CDR3 DNA, J gene, clone size, D gene, V gene. D genes are given only for firm matches. Some rows mark clone size as missing; the rest say once, few, many or name a class of expanded clone.

CDR3 protein: CASSPQGGSHNEQFF
CDR3 DNA: TGTGCCAGCTCACCACAAGGGGGGTCCCACAATGAGCAGTTCTTC
J gene: TRBJ2-1
clone size: few
D gene: .
V gene: TRBV18

CDR3 protein: CASTSWNTDTQYF
CDR3 DNA: TGTGCCAGTACGTCTTGGAACACAGATACGCAGTATTTT
J gene: TRBJ2-3
clone size: few
D gene: .
V gene: TRBV19

CDR3 protein: CASRGIAAKNNEQFF
CDR3 DNA: TGTGCCAGCCGCGGAATAGCGGCTAAGAACAATGAGCAGTTCTTC
J gene: TRBJ2-1
clone size: few
D gene: .
V gene: TRBV2

CDR3 protein: CASSRIAGSSGANVLTF
CDR3 DNA: TGTGCCAGCAGTCGGATAGCGGGAAGCTCTGGGGCCAACGTCCTGACTTTC
J gene: TRBJ2-6
clone size: few
D gene: TRBD2
V gene: TRBV7-2

CDR3 protein: CASSIGQVNYGYTF
CDR3 DNA: TGTGCCAGTAGTATCGGACAGGTTAACTATGGCTACACCTTC
J gene: TRBJ1-2
clone size: .
D gene: TRBD1
V gene: TRBV19

CDR3 protein: CASSVLGLASQYF
CDR3 DNA: TGTGCCAGCAGCGTACTAGGATTGGCGTCGCAGTATTTT
J gene: TRBJ2-3
clone size: once
D gene: .
V gene: TRBV5-6

CDR3 protein: CASSLLRTDTQYF
CDR3 DNA: TGTGCCAGCAGCTTATTACGCACAGATACGCAGTATTTT
J gene: TRBJ2-3
clone size: .
D gene: .
V gene: TRBV7-7

CDR3 protein: CASSEADYSNQPQHF
CDR3 DNA: TGTGCCAGCAGTGAAGCGGACTATAGCAATCAGCCCCAGCATTTT
J gene: TRBJ1-5
clone size: .
D gene: .
V gene: TRBV6-1

CDR3 protein: CSVDPGTEETQYF
CDR3 DNA: TGCAGCGTTGATCCCGGGACAGAAGAGACCCAGTACTTC
J gene: TRBJ2-5
clone size: .
D gene: TRBD1
V gene: TRBV29-1

CDR3 protein: CASSQDSAGAYNSPLHF
CDR3 DNA: TGTGCCAGCAGCCAAGATTCAGCAGGGGCCTATAATTCACCCCTCCACTTT
J gene: TRBJ1-6
clone size: few
D gene: .
V gene: TRBV4-2

CDR3 protein: CASSLEPTANEQFF
CDR3 DNA: TGTGCCAGCAGCTTAGAACCGACAGCTAATGAGCAGTTCTTC
J gene: TRBJ2-1
clone size: .
D gene: .
V gene: TRBV11-2

CDR3 protein: CASSPQRGQETQYF
CDR3 DNA: TGTGCCAGCAGTCCCCAGCGGGGGCAAGAGACCCAGTACTTC
J gene: TRBJ2-5
clone size: .
D gene: TRBD2
V gene: TRBV6-1

CDR3 protein: CASGLFASEQFF
CDR3 DNA: TGTGCCAGCGGTCTCTTTGCCTCGGAGCAGTTCTTC
J gene: TRBJ2-1
clone size: .
D gene: .
V gene: TRBV7-2

CDR3 protein: CAWSVNLGANVLTF
CDR3 DNA: TGTGCCTGGAGTGTTAACCTTGGGGCCAACGTCCTGACTTTC
J gene: TRBJ2-6
clone size: .
D gene: .
V gene: TRBV30

CDR3 protein: CASNTKPETQYF
CDR3 DNA: TGTGCCAGCAACACTAAGCCGGAGACCCAGTACTTC
J gene: TRBJ2-5
clone size: .
D gene: .
V gene: TRBV2

CDR3 protein: CSVATGTGGIGANVLTF
CDR3 DNA: TGCAGCGTTGCGACCGGGACAGGGGGTATCGGGGCCAACGTCCTGACTTTC
J gene: TRBJ2-6
clone size: few
D gene: TRBD1
V gene: TRBV29-1

CDR3 protein: CAWKLAGGNEQFF
CDR3 DNA: TGTGCCTGGAAACTAGCGGGAGGGAATGAGCAGTTCTTC
J gene: TRBJ2-1
clone size: many
D gene: TRBD2
V gene: TRBV30

CDR3 protein: CASSSFLTGRDEQYF
CDR3 DNA: TGTGCCAGCAGCTCCTTTCTGACAGGGAGGGACGAGCAGTACTTC
J gene: TRBJ2-7
clone size: few
D gene: .
V gene: TRBV7-9

CDR3 protein: CASSRVRGRTGSTYEQYF
CDR3 DNA: TGTGCCAGCAGCCGCGTCCGGGGGCGAACGGGATCGACCTACGAGCAGTACTTC
J gene: TRBJ2-7
clone size: .
D gene: .
V gene: TRBV7-8

CDR3 protein: CASSPGPGPGANVLTF
CDR3 DNA: TGCGCCAGCAGCCCAGGGCCGGGGCCTGGGGCCAACGTCCTGACTTTC
J gene: TRBJ2-6
clone size: few
D gene: .
V gene: TRBV4-1

CDR3 protein: CASSPGGTQETQYF
CDR3 DNA: TGTGCCAGCAGCCCAGGAGGGACCCAAGAGACCCAGTACTTC
J gene: TRBJ2-5
clone size: .
D gene: .
V gene: TRBV7-2

CDR3 protein: CASSGTYTEAFF
CDR3 DNA: TGTGCCAGTAGTGGGACGTACACTGAAGCTTTCTTT
J gene: TRBJ1-1
clone size: few
D gene: .
V gene: TRBV19

CDR3 protein: CASTYLGGTEKLFF
CDR3 DNA: TGTGCCAGCACATACTTGGGAGGGACTGAAAAACTGTTTTTT
J gene: TRBJ1-4
clone size: few
D gene: .
V gene: TRBV7-6

CDR3 protein: CASSSLGQGSSPLHF
CDR3 DNA: TGCGCCAGCAGCTCGCTGGGACAGGGGAGTTCACCCCTCCACTTT
J gene: TRBJ1-6
clone size: .
D gene: TRBD1
V gene: TRBV5-1

CDR3 protein: CASGPGTGTGELFF
CDR3 DNA: TGTGCCAGCGGACCCGGGACAGGCACCGGGGAGCTGTTTTTT
J gene: TRBJ2-2
clone size: .
D gene: TRBD1
V gene: TRBV7-3

CDR3 protein: CSVQTESNQPQHF
CDR3 DNA: TGCAGCGTACAGACAGAGAGCAATCAGCCCCAGCATTTT
J gene: TRBJ1-5
clone size: few
D gene: .
V gene: TRBV29-1

CDR3 protein: CAWSPETSRSQYF
CDR3 DNA: TGTGCCTGGTCCCCCGAGACTAGTAGATCGCAGTATTTT
J gene: TRBJ2-3
clone size: .
D gene: .
V gene: TRBV30

CDR3 protein: CASSPGTGTDTQYF
CDR3 DNA: TGTGCCAGCTCACCAGGTACGGGCACAGATACGCAGTATTTT
J gene: TRBJ2-3
clone size: few
D gene: .
V gene: TRBV18

CDR3 protein: CASPLRAPDTEAFF
CDR3 DNA: TGTGCCAGCCCATTGAGGGCCCCGGACACTGAAGCTTTCTTT
J gene: TRBJ1-1
clone size: .
D gene: .
V gene: TRBV9

CDR3 protein: CASSPGSGQETQYF
CDR3 DNA: TGTGCCAGCAGCCCGGGGAGCGGGCAAGAGACCCAGTACTTC
J gene: TRBJ2-5
clone size: few
D gene: .
V gene: TRBV28

CDR3 protein: CASKPDKVTDTQYF
CDR3 DNA: TGTGCCAGCAAACCGGACAAAGTCACAGATACGCAGTATTTT
J gene: TRBJ2-3
clone size: .
D gene: .
V gene: TRBV2

CDR3 protein: CASSLQGFTDTQYF
CDR3 DNA: TGCGCCAGCAGCTTGCAGGGATTCACAGATACGCAGTATTTT
J gene: TRBJ2-3
clone size: few
D gene: .
V gene: TRBV5-1

CDR3 protein: CASSLRTSGIYEQYF
CDR3 DNA: TGCGCCAGCAGCCTCAGGACTAGCGGGATCTACGAGCAGTACTTC
J gene: TRBJ2-7
clone size: .
D gene: TRBD2
V gene: TRBV5-1

CDR3 protein: CASRHHGPNTGELFF
CDR3 DNA: TGTGCCAGCCGACATCACGGACCGAACACCGGGGAGCTGTTTTTT
J gene: TRBJ2-2
clone size: few
D gene: .
V gene: TRBV7-9

CDR3 protein: CASLGRNEQFF
CDR3 DNA: TGTGCCAGCTTGGGCCGTAATGAGCAGTTCTTC
J gene: TRBJ2-1
clone size: .
D gene: .
V gene: TRBV19

CDR3 protein: CASSLWSTDTQYF
CDR3 DNA: TGTGCCAGCAGCTTGTGGAGCACAGATACGCAGTATTTT
J gene: TRBJ2-3
clone size: few
D gene: .
V gene: TRBV5-4

CDR3 protein: CASSPVAGVAKNIQYF
CDR3 DNA: TGTGCCAGCAGCCCCGTTGCCGGAGTAGCCAAAAACATTCAGTACTTC
J gene: TRBJ2-4
clone size: .
D gene: .
V gene: TRBV11-1

CDR3 protein: CASSTRQGRYTF
CDR3 DNA: TGTGCCAGCAGCACGCGACAGGGTCGCTACACCTTC
J gene: TRBJ1-2
clone size: few
D gene: TRBD1
V gene: TRBV9

CDR3 protein: CASSVIGSQGTQYF
CDR3 DNA: TGTGCCAGCAGCGTGATAGGGTCTCAGGGGACCCAGTACTTC
J gene: TRBJ2-5
clone size: .
D gene: .
V gene: TRBV9

CDR3 protein: CAGARGSYNEQFF
CDR3 DNA: TGTGCGGGAGCCAGGGGTTCCTACAATGAGCAGTTCTTC
J gene: TRBJ2-1
clone size: .
D gene: .
V gene: TRBV2

CDR3 protein: CATLLQSGANVLTF
CDR3 DNA: TGTGCCACCCTCCTCCAATCTGGGGCCAACGTCCTGACTTTC
J gene: TRBJ2-6
clone size: few
D gene: .
V gene: TRBV28

CDR3 protein: CASSLAETQYF
CDR3 DNA: TGTGCCAGCAGCTTGGCCGAGACCCAGTACTTC
J gene: TRBJ2-5
clone size: .
D gene: .
V gene: TRBV5-4

CDR3 protein: CASSLGGQGNSPLHF
CDR3 DNA: TGTGCCAGCAGCTTAGGAGGACAGGGGAATTCACCCCTCCACTTT
J gene: TRBJ1-6
clone size: few
D gene: TRBD1
V gene: TRBV7-2

CDR3 protein: CASSLGVLGTDTQYF
CDR3 DNA: TGTGCCAGCAGCTTAGGGGTCCTGGGGACAGATACGCAGTATTTT
J gene: TRBJ2-3
clone size: .
D gene: .
V gene: TRBV7-7

CDR3 protein: CASRSPGLRTDTQYF
CDR3 DNA: TGTGCCAGCAGATCCCCGGGACTTCGCACAGATACGCAGTATTTT
J gene: TRBJ2-3
clone size: few
D gene: .
V gene: TRBV11-2